This T cell receptor (beta chain) was identified in a study of beta chain features in type 1 diabetes. Study context: There was similarity between patients and healthy donors in age, gender and cell yields.

General study findings and limits: Among all four CD4+ subsets, Type 1 diabetes patients had TCRB CDR3s that were moderately but significantly shorter.

Since all of the isolated RNA was reverse transcribed, expressed TCRB transcripts were what got sequenced. Sequenced by immunoSEQ multiplex PCR; TCRdb stores in-frame clones only, minus some. The data hold under 900,000 clones, with roughly a sixth observed a single time. The CDR3 is made up of 15 amino acids. The V gene's germline CDR1 is MNHEY and CDR2 SVGAGI. The J segment lost 5 bases and the V segment lost 6 bases, leaving 10 bases of the junction unmatched. A few counts support this clone. The antigen is not known. Sequenced: naive CD4+ T cells from blood. The TCR originated in a woman between 18 and 29 years old in good health. V is TRBV6-5 and J is TRBJ2-1, with TRBD2 identical over 7 bases. The CDR3 region has the DNA TGTGCCAGCAGGTCTCGGCGGGAGAGAAACAATGAGCAGTTCTTC. As protein: CASRSRRERNNEQFF.